This TCR beta chain was observed in a study of T cell clones after liver transplantation. Study overall: Three of eight recipients were HCV-positive; others had non-autoimmune, non-viral indications.

Sequencing used immunoSEQ multiplex PCR; TCRdb keeps in-frame clones, though not all of them. The sample has around 100,000 clones, around 84% seen once. Unmatched junction bases numbered 18, after V lost 2 bases and J lost 0 bases. CDR1 is MRHNA and CDR2 is SNTAGT in the germline V gene. The CDR3 contains 21 residues. J is TRBJ2-1 and V is TRBV6-4, with 8 bases lining up with TRBD2. The TCR originated in a human patient who received a liver transplant. The graft donor may have given rise to some T cells. The sample here was CD4+ T cells from blood, taken about 50 months after liver transplant. The CDR3 protein is CASSDRAGRAGVVSSYNEQFF. CDR3 DNA sequence: TGTGCCAGCAGTGACCGGGCCGGGAGAGCGGGGGTGGTAAGCTCCTACAATGAGCAGTTCTTC.